This T cell receptor beta chain was captured in a study of PD-1 blockade in classical Hodgkin lymphoma. The trim removed 0 bases at V and 4 bases at J, leaving 3 bases unmatched. The CDR3 length is 15 residues. The germline gives CDR1 SGHVS, CDR2 FNYEAQ. Every patient relapsed after autologous stem cell transplantation, and brentuximab vedotin exposure varied. With regard to this clone: Its target is not known.

The assay was immunoSEQ multiplex PCR, and TCRdb's table has in-frame clones only and misses some. The sample contains 20,000 to 25,000 clones, roughly 77% of which appear only once. General observations from the study: Diversity similar to that of newly diagnosed patients was seen at baseline in complete responders.

The sample was peripheral blood mononuclear cells (PBMCs), taken before the second cycle of nivolumab. The receptor comes from a human donor with classical Hodgkin lymphoma. The chain recombines TRBV7-6 with TRBJ1-5, with 7 nucleotides matching TRBD1. Here the CDR3 DNA reads TGTGCCAGCAGCTTAGCAGGGGGCGGGAATCAGCCCCAGCATTTT. This gives the protein CASSLAGGGNQPQHF.